Below, one T cell receptor (beta chain) is given with its context. This entry is derived from a study of PD-L1 blockade in urothelial cancer. This CDR3 is 14 amino acids long. The germline CDR1 and CDR2 sequences are MNHNS and SASEGT. The ends were cut back, 4 bases at V and 8 bases at J, with 14 bases in the middle. The time point is: pretreatment peripheral blood. Urothelial carcinoma affected the patients, and it was locally advanced or metastatic. Method: immunoSEQ multiplex PCR; TCRdb's copy keeps in-frame clones and lacks some. The table has around 100,000 clones, around 86% seen once; the top ten hold 1.5% to 2.5%.

The V call is TRBV6-1, the J call TRBJ1-4; D gene ambiguous. This TCR was sampled from a man in his sixties with urothelial cancer. The sample consisted of PBMCs, taken around atezolizumab (anti-PD-L1) treatment. The DNA of the CDR3 is TGTGCCAGCAGTGTCTGGCAGGCCGACGAAAAACTGTTTTTT. This translates into CASSVWQADEKLFF.